This is a list of T cell receptor beta chains from one sample in a study of cytomegalovirus exposure and HLA in healthy donors. This table comes from immunoSEQ multiplex PCR, and its TCRdb copy is limited to in-frame clones, with some not included. The sample has 90,000 to 120,000 clones, over 75% seen once. Material: PBMCs. The receptors here all came from a young woman in good health and CMV-seropositive. Each CDR3 is given with its conserved first and last residue. D genes are given only for firm matches.

>TRBJ2-7|TRBV30|-
CAWSATGAREQYF
TGTGCCTGGAGTGCAACGGGAGCTCGAGAGCAATACTTC
>TRBJ1-5|TRBV6-1|TRBD1
CASSGPTGGVPNQPQHF
TGTGCCAGCAGTGGGCCAACAGGGGGCGTTCCTAATCAGCCCCAGCATTTT
>TRBJ1-1|TRBV9|TRBD1
CASSEGTGLNTEAFF
TGTGCCAGCAGCGAGGGGACAGGTTTGAACACTGAAGCTTTCTTT
>TRBJ2-3|TRBV21-1|-
CASSNSLAGSDTQYF
TGTGCCAGCAGCAACTCACTAGCGGGGTCAGATACGCAGTATTTT
>TRBJ1-1|TRBV5-4|TRBD1
CASSSGGLDTEAFF
TGTGCCAGCAGCTCAGGGGGACTGGACACTGAAGCTTTCTTT
>TRBJ1-2|TRBV29-1|-
CSVEGRDYPLGYGYTF
TGCAGCGTTGAAGGCAGAGACTACCCCCTAGGCTATGGCTACACCTTC
>TRBJ2-1|TRBV6-1|TRBD2
CASKEQAGYYNEQFF
TGTGCCAGCAAGGAACAAGCGGGATACTACAATGAGCAGTTCTTC
>TRBJ1-1|TRBV30|-
CAWSPPSGMNTEAFF
TGTGCCTGGAGTCCCCCCTCGGGAATGAACACTGAAGCTTTCTTT
>TRBJ2-1|TRBV5-1|-
CASSGAESSYNEQFF
TGCGCCAGCAGCGGGGCGGAGAGCTCCTACAATGAGCAGTTCTTC
>TRBJ2-1|TRBV6-1|TRBD2
CATLDWASGSSEQFF
TGTGCCACCCTGGATTGGGCTAGCGGGAGTAGTGAGCAGTTCTTC
>TRBJ2-3|TRBV10-1|TRBD2
CASSEAGGPPDTQYF
TGCGCCAGCAGTGAAGCGGGAGGGCCCCCAGATACGCAGTATTTT
>TRBJ2-7|TRBV5-6|-
CASSWSGGARSSSYEQYF
TGTGCCAGCAGCTGGAGTGGGGGGGCCCGATCGAGCTCCTACGAGCAGTACTTC
>TRBJ2-2|TRBV6-1|-
CASSEAWVNIEVLFF
TGTGCCAGCAGTGAAGCGTGGGTCAATATAGAGGTTCTGTTTTTT
>TRBJ1-1|TRBV21-1|-
CASSKKPDGKQENTEAFF
TGTGCCAGCAGCAAGAAACCAGATGGGAAACAGGAGAACACTGAAGCTTTCTTT
>TRBJ2-3|TRBV4-1|-
CASSLRSSSTDTQYF
TGCGCCAGCAGCCTTCGTTCCTCTAGCACAGATACGCAGTATTTT